Below are 18 T cell receptor beta chains sequenced from a single sample in a study of identical twins. TCRdb recomputed calls from the 5' RACE reads with MiXCR, one row per CDR3 protein. The table has hundreds of thousands of distinct CDR3 sequences, more than 6.5% seen once. The same data also contributed to another study, on yellow fever vaccine responses in identical twins.

Sequenced: PBMCs. The receptors were sampled from a woman aged 18-29 years in good health.

This sequence joins TRBV6-1 and TRBJ2-6, with D unclear. Germline V gene lookup returns CDR1 MNHNS and CDR2 SASEGT. The CDR3 is 14 residues long. V shed 7 bases and J shed 0 bases, with 7 bases lying between them. CDR3: CASNLHSGANVLTF. CDR3 in DNA: TGTGCCAGCAATCTACACTCTGGGGCCAACGTCCTGACTTTC.

This clonotype has only a few counts. One end of the junction is discordant with germline, which a read error may explain. The J gene is TRBJ1-4, the V gene TRBV5-1, with 7 bases fitting TRBD1. CDR1 and CDR2 (germline): SGHRS, YFSETQ. This CDR3 is 15 amino acids long. CDR3 bases: TGCGCCAGCAGCTTAACCGGGACAGATATTGAAACACTGTTTTTT. It is translated as CASSLTGTDIETLFF.

Many counts were recorded for this clonotype. The rearrangement joins TRBV20-1 to TRBJ2-5, with a tentative D call TRBD1 (7 bases). V lost 7 bases to trimming and J lost 5 bases, with 23 bases between them. Germline lookup yields CDR1 DFQATT and CDR2 SNEGSKA (reference sequence). This CDR3 contains 15 residues. The CDR3 DNA follows: TGCAGTGTTATCGAATTACAGGGGAGGCAGGAGACCCAGTACTTC. It is translated as CSVIELQGRQETQYF.

In this sample, this clonotype turned up many times. The chain employs TRBV28 and TRBJ2-1, with TRBD1 matching over 8 bases. The CDR3 has 15 amino acids. V shed 7 bases, J shed 4 bases, and the junction held 9 bases outside the gene matches. CDR1 is MDHEN, CDR2 SYDVKM, per germline. CDR3 in DNA: TGTGCCAGCAAGTGGGGACAGGATTTATACAATGAGCAGTTCTTC. Residues: CASKWGQDLYNEQFF. The whole variable domain, filled in from reference TRBV28 and TRBJ2-1, reads DVKVTQSSRYLVKRTGEKVFLECVQDMDHENMFWYRQDPGLGLRLIYFSYDVKMKEKGDIPEGYSVSREKKERFSLILESASTNQTSMYLCASKWGQDLYNEQFFGPGTRLTVL.

The chain has TRBV27 and TRBJ1-5; 8 bases align to TRBD1. The CDR3 extends over 13 amino acids. With 6 bases clipped from V and 4 bases from J, the junction kept 2 bases outside the gene matches. The germline V gene has CDR1 MNHEY and CDR2 SMNVEV (reference sequence). Here the CDR3 DNA reads TGTGCCAGCAGAAACAGGGGGAATCAGCCCCAGCATTTT. It specifies CASRNRGNQPQHF.

This clonotype occurred a few times. The V and J genes are TRBV5-5 and TRBJ2-7; D remains ambiguous. There are 12 residues in the CDR3. Germline V lookup: CDR1 SGHKS, CDR2 YYEKEE (reference sequence). Trimming stripped 4 bases from V and 7 bases from J, with 12 bases between. The CDR3 is CASSPSSWEQYF. Here the CDR3 DNA reads TGTGCCAGCAGCCCGTCATCATGGGAGCAGTACTTC.

This clonotype has only a few counts. This chain joins TRBV4-2 and TRBJ2-2, with D unclear. With 0 bases removed from V and 4 bases from J, the gap between germline ends came to 6 bases. The CDR3 has 14 residues. CDR1 is LGHNA and CDR2 is YNFKEQ in the germline V gene. CDR3 in amino acids: CASSQEARTGELFF. CDR3 DNA sequence: TGTGCCAGCAGCCAAGAGGCGCGCACCGGGGAGCTGTTTTTT.

Only a few counts were recorded for this clonotype. This chain joins TRBV11-2 and TRBJ2-7; D may be TRBD1 or TRBD2 (5 bases each). The CDR3 runs to 13 residues. Per the germline V gene, CDR1 is SGHAT and CDR2 is FQNNGV. V was clipped by 5 bases and J by 2 bases, with 10 bases between them. The DNA for the CDR3 is TGTGCCAGCAGCCGGGACCCAACCTACGAGCAGTACTTC. Translated, it gives CASSRDPTYEQYF.

This clonotype was counted many times. The rearrangement uses TRBV20-1 and TRBJ1-4, with D maybe TRBD1 (5 bases). CDR1 is DFQATT, CDR2 SNEGSKA, per germline (reference sequence). The V end was cut by 4 bases, the J end by 5 bases, with 11 bases between. This CDR3 has 13 amino acids. CDR3 sequence: CSAIQAKNEKLFF. CDR3 DNA sequence: TGCAGTGCTATACAGGCGAAAAATGAAAAACTGTTTTTT.

This chain uses TRBV27 with TRBJ1-1, with no clear D. This CDR3 is 12 amino acids long. The V and J ends lost 7 bases and 6 bases respectively, with 12 bases between them. Germline values: CDR1 MNHEY, CDR2 SMNVEV (reference sequence). CDR3 coding DNA: TGTGCCAGCATTGGGGAATCAGCTGAAGCTTTCTTT. Translated: CASIGESAEAFF.

This clonotype has only a few counts. The CDR3 protein is CSVEGGGANVLTF. Here the CDR3 DNA reads TGCAGCGTTGAAGGGGGGGGGGCCAACGTCCTGACTTTC. This chain links TRBV29-1 with TRBJ2-6; D is tentatively TRBD1 or TRBD2 (5 bases each). V lost 1 base and J 4 bases, leaving 5 bases between the germline ends. This CDR3 spans 13 amino acids. Per germline, CDR1 SQVTM and CDR2 ANQGSEA. The entire variable domain, with the rest obtained from reference TRBV29-1 and TRBJ2-6, is as follows: SAVISQKPSRDICQRGTSLTIQCQVDSQVTMMFWYRQQPGQSLTLIATANQGSEATYESGFVIDKFPISRPNLTFSTLTVSNMSPEDSSIYLCSVEGGGANVLTFGAGSRLTVL.

This clonotype came up many times. The chain has TRBV12-3 or TRBV12-4 and TRBJ2-7; D possibly uses TRBD1 or TRBD2 (5 bases each). This CDR3 comprises 13 residues. V lost 1 base, J lost 12 bases, and 16 bases lay in between. CDR3 in DNA: TGTGCCAGCAGTTTAGGGGCTTTGGGGGTTACGTACTTC. The encoded protein is CASSLGALGVTYF.

This clonotype was found many times. The gene calls are TRBV4-2 and TRBJ2-3; 10 nucleotides match TRBD2. Unmatched junction bases numbered 3, after V lost 0 bases and J lost 3 bases. The CDR3 sequence is 16 residues long. The germline V gene has CDR1 LGHNA and CDR2 YNFKEQ. This CDR3 is CASSQEASGSTDTQYF. Here the CDR3 DNA reads TGTGCCAGCAGCCAAGAGGCTAGCGGGAGTACAGATACGCAGTATTTT.

This clonotype was picked up a small number of times. This chain connects TRBV24-1 to TRBJ1-1; the match to TRBD1 covers 8 bases. The CDR3 covers 16 residues. The germline V gene has CDR1 KGHDR and CDR2 SFDVKD. V shed 1 base and J 1 base; nucleotides not matched to a gene: 4. This chain's CDR3 is CATSDFDRGPNTEAFF. As DNA, the CDR3 is TGTGCCACCAGTGATTTCGACAGGGGCCCGAACACTGAAGCTTTCTTT.

V usage is TRBV7-2 and J usage is TRBJ2-3, with D unresolved. V lost 8 bases, J lost 2 bases, and 8 bases lay in between. This CDR3 is built from 12 residues. Germline-derived CDR1 and CDR2 are SGHTA and FQGNSA. The CDR3 protein is CASRKSTDTQYF. The CDR3 DNA reads as TGTGCCAGCCGCAAATCCACAGATACGCAGTATTTT.

This clonotype was counted between two and nine times. The V call is TRBV20-1, the J call TRBJ2-7; D gene unclear. The length of the CDR3 is 13 residues. Trimming removed 7 bases from V and 3 bases from J, with 16 bases in between. Germline V gene sequence: CDR1 DFQATT, CDR2 SNEGSKA (reference sequence). CDR3 amino acids: CSGMGLRDYEQYF. CDR3 sequence (DNA): TGCAGTGGGATGGGTCTAAGGGACTACGAGCAGTACTTC.

This clonotype was observed a handful of times. This sequence joins TRBV3-1 and TRBJ2-2; no firm D call. The CDR3 contains 15 residues. Looked up from germline, CDR1 is LGHDT and CDR2 is YNNKEL (reference sequence). V lost 0 bases and J 3 bases, leaving 8 bases between the germline ends. The CDR3 DNA is TGTGCCAGCAGCCAAGATCCCACTTACACCGGGGAGCTGTTTTTT. Amino acid sequence: CASSQDPTYTGELFF.

This clonotype occurred a few times. This rearrangement joins TRBV12-3 or TRBV12-4 to TRBJ1-4, with D hard to call. The CDR3 totals 11 residues. Trimming took 7 bases from V and 8 from J, leaving 8 bases between them. The CDR3 region has the DNA TGTGCCAGCACTTACGGGGAAAAACTGTTTTTT. Protein: CASTYGEKLFF.